Below, one T cell receptor (beta chain) is given with its context. This clone has a single count. The antigen this receptor binds is unknown. Base quality data are lacking; no much larger clone is found one base away. Taken from the germline V gene, the CDR1 and CDR2 loops are KGHSH and LQKENI. The CDR3 runs 18 residues from the cysteine to the phenylalanine. CDR3 DNA only is kept here, 54 bases in frame from base 1. Relative to germline, V is missing 3 bases and J is missing 4 bases, with 15 bases of the junction outside any gene match. TCRbeta CDR3 regions were amplified from genomic DNA using the immunoSEQ Assay, a bias-controlled multiplex PCR. The original methods were these. The number of nucleated cells in each sample was estimated from the amplification of reference gene primers within the assay. Sequence reads were collapsed and filtered to measure the absolute abundance of every unique TCRbeta CDR3 rearrangement. For each sample, productive Simpson clonality was calculated as the square root of Simpson's diversity index across productive rearrangements. TCRdb obtained this table from immuneACCESS and retained in-frame rearrangements with V and J assigned. These tables miss some clones; where compared with another copy, unresolved V genes account for less than half of the shortfall, and the remainder is unexplained. The V and J calls and the clone size are those of that table, but D and trimming were determined from the DNA. The sample table records 310,000 or so clones; about nine tenths of these occur just once. Just under 9% of the sample is held by the ten biggest clonotypes.

These data originate in a study of blood T cell repertoires in COVID-19 (dated by TCRdb to 2018 to 2021). Looking at the study overall: Samples covering the acute and convalescent phases of COVID-19 were provided by collaborators in the United States, Italy and Spain. HLA class I and class II types, where available, came from metadata supplied by the sample provider rather than from assay-based typing. The samples were drawn from the first 160 participants of the ongoing ImmuneRACE study and from 950 to 1,500 subjects provided by 6 global collaborators. The repertoires were made available in a free public database intended to serve as a resource for research on the immune response to SARS-CoV-2. Sample metadata almost always included a de-identified subject ID, COVID-19 status, age in years and sex. The prospective study material was composed of cDNA or gDNA derived from T cells, B-cell-depleted T cells, or PBMCs. Subjects who had been exposed to COVID-19, were actively infected with it, or had recovered from it provided the deeply sampled blood TCRbeta repertoires that made up the dataset.

Participants in the prospective study were aged roughly 18 to 100 years, lived in 20 to 30 United States geographic areas, and enrolled through a virtual design. In the prospective study, participants were assigned to cohorts based on the clinical history participants reported in a screening survey and a study questionnaire. ImmuneRACE Cohort 3 recovered participants were defined by two consecutive negative NP/OP PCR tests, healthcare professional clearance, or symptom resolution. In the prospective study, mobile phlebotomists collected whole blood, serum and a nasopharyngeal or oropharyngeal swab from each participant. Prospective study participants could optionally give additional blood draws and questionnaires over a roughly 2-month period. Blood samples from the prospective study were shipped frozen or at room temperature prior to DNA extraction. Summary of the overall study and its limitations: Clinical and demographic metadata were provided uncurated, with the amount varying by source and participant.

The TCR was taken from a woman in her late teens or twenties who had recovered from COVID-19. The chain joins TRBV18 to TRBJ2-3, with 8 bases aligning to TRBD2. Sequencing was done on a sample of PBMCs or T cells enriched from blood (not recorded which). CDR3 region: CASSPVSGEAVWPDTQYF. The bases read TGTGCCAGCTCACCGGTTAGCGGGGAGGCCGTGTGGCCAGATACGCAGTATTTT.